The 2 T cell receptor beta chains presented below share a single source sample, sequenced in a study of OX40 agonist ivuxolimab in advanced cancers. Repertoires were generated with immunoSEQ multiplex PCR, while TCRdb's copy carries only in-frame clones and drops some. The sample shows 35,000 to 45,000 clones, about 91% of them seen only once. Sequencing used CD4+ or CD8+ T cells sorted from blood, obtained in a trial of the OX40 agonist ivuxolimab. The source is an adult with an advanced solid tumor such as melanoma, head and neck, liver or kidney cancer.

The rearrangement joins TRBV29-1 to TRBJ2-7; D perhaps matches TRBD1 (6 bases). V lost 0 bases to trimming and J lost 5 bases, with 11 bases between them. CDR1 is SQVTM, CDR2 ANQGSEA, per germline. CDR3 length equals 13 residues. The CDR3 loop is CSVEDSTGNEQYF. For the CDR3, the DNA is TGCAGCGTTGAAGATTCTACAGGGAACGAGCAGTACTTC.

This clone is judged medium-sized. V usage is TRBV13 and J usage is TRBJ1-2; TRBD1 matches at 10 bases. Per germline, CDR1 PRHDT and CDR2 FYEKMQ (reference sequence). After removal of 5 bases from V and 8 bases from J, the junction contained 5 bases not matched to a gene. The CDR3 extends over 13 amino acids. The CDR3 sequence: CASSDRGRDGYTF. CDR3 DNA sequence: TGTGCCAGCAGCGACAGGGGGCGCGACGGCTACACCTTC.